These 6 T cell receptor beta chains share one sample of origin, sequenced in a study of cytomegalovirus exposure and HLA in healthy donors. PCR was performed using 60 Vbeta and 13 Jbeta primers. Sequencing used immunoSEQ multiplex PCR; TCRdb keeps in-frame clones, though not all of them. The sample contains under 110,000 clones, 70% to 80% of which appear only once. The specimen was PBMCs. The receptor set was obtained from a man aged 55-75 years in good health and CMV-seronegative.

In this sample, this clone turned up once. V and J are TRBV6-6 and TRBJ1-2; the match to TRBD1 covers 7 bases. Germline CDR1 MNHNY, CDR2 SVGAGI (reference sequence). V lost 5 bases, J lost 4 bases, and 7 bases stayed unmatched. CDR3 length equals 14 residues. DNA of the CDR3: TGTGCCAGCAGTCGACAGGGAGACGCCTATGGCTACACCTTC. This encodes CASSRQGDAYGYTF.

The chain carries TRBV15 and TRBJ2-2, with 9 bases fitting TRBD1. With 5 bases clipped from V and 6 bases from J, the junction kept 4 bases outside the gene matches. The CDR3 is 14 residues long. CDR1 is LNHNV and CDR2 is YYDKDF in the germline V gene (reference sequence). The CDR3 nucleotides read TGTGCCACCAGCGGGACAGGGAGCGCCGGGGAGCTGTTTTTT. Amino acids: CATSGTGSAGELFF.

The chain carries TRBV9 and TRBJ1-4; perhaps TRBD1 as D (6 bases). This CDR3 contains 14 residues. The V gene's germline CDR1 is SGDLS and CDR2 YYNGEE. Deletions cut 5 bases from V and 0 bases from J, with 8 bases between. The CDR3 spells CASSAGATNEKLFF. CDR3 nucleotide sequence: TGTGCCAGCAGTGCAGGGGCAACTAATGAAAAACTGTTTTTT.

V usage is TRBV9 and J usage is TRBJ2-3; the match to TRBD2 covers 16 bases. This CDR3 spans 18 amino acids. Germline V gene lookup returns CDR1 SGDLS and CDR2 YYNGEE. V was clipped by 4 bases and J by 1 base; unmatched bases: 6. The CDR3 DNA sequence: TGTGCCAGCAGCAAAGGGACTAGCGGGGGGGCGGGCACAGATACGCAGTATTTT. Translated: CASSKGTSGGAGTDTQYF.

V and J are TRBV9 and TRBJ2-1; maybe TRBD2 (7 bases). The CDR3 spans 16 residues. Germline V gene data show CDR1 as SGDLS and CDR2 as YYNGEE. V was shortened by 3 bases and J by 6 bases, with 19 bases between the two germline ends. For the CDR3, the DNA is TGTGCCAGCAGCGGACTTGGGGGGGGCCGGGCCAATGAGCAGTTCTTC. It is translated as CASSGLGGGRANEQFF.

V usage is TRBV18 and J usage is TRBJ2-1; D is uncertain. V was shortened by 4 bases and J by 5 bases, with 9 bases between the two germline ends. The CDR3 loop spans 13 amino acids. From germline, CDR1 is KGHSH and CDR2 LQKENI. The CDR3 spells CASSLGRNNEQFF. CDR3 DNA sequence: TGTGCCAGCTCACTAGGCAGGAACAATGAGCAGTTCTTC.